Shown below are 31 T cell receptor beta chains from a single sample sequenced in a study of blood T cell repertoires in COVID-19. Clones were sequenced by immunoSEQ multiplex PCR, and TCRdb holds only the in-frame ones, with some missing. This table holds roughly 80,000 clones, about 83% found once. The sample taken for sequencing was peripheral blood. The receptors come from a woman in her 70s with acute or convalescent COVID-19.

The chain uses TRBV30 and TRBJ2-2; 9 bases line up with TRBD2. Germline CDR1 GTSNPN, CDR2 SVGIG (reference sequence). The junction had 5 bases not matched to a gene; V was cut back by 4 bases and J by 5 bases. The CDR3 is made up of 14 amino acids. CDR3 residues: CAWKRLAVTGELFF. As DNA, the CDR3 is TGTGCCTGGAAACGACTAGCGGTTACCGGGGAGCTGTTTTTT. Based on the CDR3 plus reference TRBV30 and TRBJ2-2, the full variable domain is SQTIHQWPATLVQPVGSPLSLECTVEGTSNPNLYWYRQAAGRGLQLLFYSVGIGQISSEVPQNLSASRPQDRQFILSSKKLLLSDSGFYLCAWKRLAVTGELFFGEGSRLTVL.

This clone was recorded once. At the DNA level, this CDR3 is encoded by other sequences in the same sample as well. The chain carries TRBV6-5 and TRBJ1-1; TRBD1 agrees at 9 bases. Germline trimming cut 6 bases from V and 1 base from J; bases unmatched to any gene: 3. There are 14 residues in the CDR3. Germline assignment: CDR1 MNHEY and CDR2 SVGAGI. CDR3 region: CASSLDRGNTEAFF. The DNA of the CDR3 is TGTGCCAGCAGCTTGGACAGGGGGAACACTGAAGCTTTCTTT.

V gene TRBV6-4 combines with J gene TRBJ2-7; 7 bases fit TRBD1. The germline V gene encodes CDR1 MRHNA and CDR2 SNTAGT. V dropped 8 bases and J dropped 4; count of bases not matched to a gene: 11. This CDR3 contains 14 residues. The CDR3 loop is CASDPDRWAYEQYV. The CDR3 region has the DNA TGTGCCAGCGACCCGGACAGGTGGGCTTACGAGCAGTACGTC.

J is TRBJ1-3 and V is TRBV7-2; perhaps TRBD1 as D (6 bases). The germline V gene has CDR1 SGHTA and CDR2 FQGNSA. This CDR3 is built from 15 residues. Trimming left V 6 bases short and J 0 bases short, with 12 bases between. CDR3 in amino acids: CASSPTGDSGNTIYF. CDR3 coding DNA: TGTGCCAGCAGTCCGACAGGCGACTCTGGAAACACCATATATTTT.

The chain carries TRBV10-2 and TRBJ1-2; 12 bases agree with TRBD1. V dropped 8 bases and J dropped 3; count of bases not matched to a gene: 4. Germline V CDR1 and CDR2: WSHSY, SAAADI. The CDR3 runs to 14 residues. The CDR3 loop reads CASAGTGGDYGYTF. CDR3 in DNA: TGCGCCAGCGCCGGGACAGGGGGCGACTATGGCTACACCTTC.

The chain has TRBV7-8 and TRBJ2-5; 8 nucleotides match TRBD1. CDR1 is SGHVS and CDR2 is FQNEAQ in the germline V gene. After removal of 5 bases from V and 2 bases from J, the junction contained 7 bases not matched to a gene. CDR3 length: 15 residues. The CDR3 DNA reads as TGTGCCAGCAGCCTCCGGACAGGGAAGCAAGAGACCCAGTACTTC. This sequence encodes CASSLRTGKQETQYF.

The chain's CDR3 is CASMSGQGINQPQHF. The CDR3 nucleotides read TGTGCCAGTATGTCGGGACAGGGAATCAATCAGCCCCAGCATTTT. V gene TRBV19 combines with J gene TRBJ1-5, with 9 bases that match TRBD1. This CDR3 spans 15 amino acids. V gave up 7 bases and J gave up 3 bases; unmatched junction bases: 7. The germline V gene has CDR1 LNHDA and CDR2 SQIVND (reference sequence).

This clone was seen once. V and J are TRBV28 and TRBJ1-2, with a tentative D call TRBD1 (6 bases). The CDR3 runs to 14 residues. V dropped 5 bases and J dropped 1 base, with 11 bases sitting between them. The germline gives CDR1 MDHEN, CDR2 SYDVKM. CDR3 sequence (DNA): TGTGCCAGCAGTCCAAACAGGGTTAACTATGGCTACACCTTC. As protein: CASSPNRVNYGYTF.

This chain links TRBV10-2 with TRBJ2-7, with a tentative D call TRBD1 (6 bases). The V end lost 8 bases, the J end lost 2 bases, and 13 bases lay between the germline ends. The CDR3 runs to 13 residues. Germline V gives CDR1 WSHSY, CDR2 SAAADI. The CDR3 sequence is CASSRTEAYEQYV. The CDR3 DNA follows: TGCGCCAGCTCTCGGACAGAAGCCTACGAGCAGTACGTC.

This clone occurred once. The chain has TRBV18 and TRBJ2-2; weak D call: TRBD1 (6 bases). This CDR3 has 18 residues. Germline CDR1 reads KGHSH; CDR2 reads LQKENI. Trimming removed 3 bases at V and 3 bases at J, with 20 bases between. CDR3 loop: CASSPTGMTGTYTGELFF. CDR3 DNA sequence: TGTGCCAGCTCACCCACCGGCATGACAGGAACTTACACCGGGGAGCTGTTTTTT. The whole variable domain, remainder taken from reference TRBV18 and TRBJ2-2, is NAGVMQNPRHLVRRRGQEARLRCSPMKGHSHVYWYRQLPEEGLKFMVYLQKENIIDESGMPKERFSAEFPKEGPSILRIQQVVRGDSAAYFCASSPTGMTGTYTGELFFGEGSRLTVL.

The chain links TRBV6-5 to TRBJ2-3, with 10 nucleotides matching TRBD2. The V gene's germline CDR1 is MNHEY and CDR2 SVGAGI. With 7 bases clipped from V and 4 bases from J, the junction kept 8 bases outside the gene matches. The CDR3 covers 15 residues. DNA of the CDR3: TGTGCCAGCACACCGGGACTAGCGAGTGCAGATACGCAGTATTTT. It encodes CASTPGLASADTQYF.

This chain links TRBV14 with TRBJ2-5; TRBD2 might be the D (5 bases). The CDR3 contains 17 residues. Germline CDR1 and CDR2: SGHDN and FVKESK. The V end was cut by 0 bases, the J end by 5 bases, with 19 bases between. The CDR3 sequence: CASSQDVRVGSRETQYF. The CDR3 DNA reads TGTGCCAGCAGCCAAGATGTGAGGGTGGGTTCGAGGGAGACCCAGTACTTC.

This rearrangement joins TRBV6-1 to TRBJ1-5; no clear D. CDR1 MNHNS and CDR2 SASEGT come from the germline V gene. Trimming pared 8 bases from V and 3 bases from J, leaving 8 bases between. The CDR3 spans 12 residues. The CDR3 nucleotides are TGTGCCAGCCTCGGTTCCAATCAGCCCCAGCATTTT. Translating gives CASLGSNQPQHF.

The rearrangement links TRBV20-1 to TRBJ1-2, with D uncertain. Trimming pared 3 bases from V and 4 bases from J, leaving 12 bases between. The germline V gene encodes CDR1 DFQATT and CDR2 SNEGSKA (reference sequence). CDR3 length: 13 residues. The CDR3 coding sequence is TGCAGTGCTAGTTTGGAGGGAACCTATGGCTACACCTTC. Its protein is CSASLEGTYGYTF.

The chain recombines TRBV5-1 with TRBJ1-1, with 7 positions matching TRBD1. This CDR3 comprises 14 residues. J lost 0 bases, V lost 2 bases, and 1 base had no gene match. CDR1 SGHRS and CDR2 YFSETQ come from the germline V gene. The CDR3 DNA reads as TGCGCCAGCAGCTTCCAGGGGGTGAACACTGAAGCTTTCTTT. Amino acid sequence: CASSFQGVNTEAFF.

The rearrangement uses TRBV18 and TRBJ2-1; tentatively, D is TRBD1 (6 bases). This CDR3 contains 15 residues. Germline CDR1 and CDR2: KGHSH and LQKENI. Trimming shortened V by 1 base and J by 9 bases, and 16 bases separated the two germline ends. CDR3 region: CASSPQVRGESEQFF. DNA of the CDR3: TGTGCCAGCTCACCACAGGTCAGGGGTGAAAGTGAGCAGTTCTTC.

J is TRBJ1-2 and V is TRBV3-1 (or the pseudogene TRBV3-2), with D uncertain. CDR1 is LGHDT and CDR2 is YNNKEL in the germline V gene (reference sequence). The CDR3 is 12 residues long. V lost 1 base and J 7 bases, leaving 7 bases between the germline ends. CDR3 region: CASSQGLRGYTF. CDR3 DNA: TGTGCCAGCAGCCAAGGGCTTCGTGGCTACACCTTC.

The chain uses TRBV5-8 and TRBJ1-3; possible D gene TRBD1, 6 bases. Germline-derived CDR1 and CDR2 are SGHTS and YDEGEE. The CDR3 covers 14 residues. Trimming took 3 bases from V and 3 from J, leaving 10 bases between them. CDR3 amino acids: CASSYGQYGNTIYF. CDR3 sequence (DNA): TGTGCCAGCAGCTATGGACAGTATGGAAACACCATATATTTT.

This clone was counted once. The CDR3 DNA follows: TGTGCCACCAGTGAGGGACAGGGGCTAAAAAGATGGACCCAGTACTTC. Its protein is CATSEGQGLKRWTQYF. The chain combines TRBV24-1 with TRBJ2-5; 10 positions match TRBD1. The junction had 11 bases not matched to a gene; V was cut back by 4 bases and J by 7 bases. The V gene's germline CDR1 is KGHDR and CDR2 SFDVKD. This CDR3 has 16 amino acids.

The rearrangement joins TRBV12-2 to TRBJ2-5; the table gives TRBD2 as D, unverified against the DNA. TRBV12-2 is labeled a pseudogene. The CDR3 is 17 residues long. The CDR3 DNA is TGTGCAAGTCGCTTAGCGCTAGGCCCCTCAGATCGAGAGACCCAGTACTTC. It yields the protein CASRLALGPSDRETQYF.

The J gene is TRBJ1-2, the V gene TRBV30, with D perhaps TRBD1 (5 bases). This CDR3 is built from 14 residues. Trimming cost V 0 bases and J 5 bases, with 13 bases left between them. The germline gives CDR1 GTSNPN, CDR2 SVGIG (reference sequence). The CDR3 DNA sequence: TGTGCCTGGAGTGTACATAGTGGGGGGTATGGCTACACCTTC. This sequence encodes CAWSVHSGGYGYTF.

V usage is TRBV27 and J usage is TRBJ2-3; TRBD2 aligns across 8 bases. The trim removed 5 bases at V and 6 bases at J, leaving 10 bases unmatched. The germline CDR1 and CDR2 sequences are MNHEY and SMNVEV (reference sequence). The CDR3 is made up of 15 amino acids. The CDR3 nucleotides read TGTGCCAGCAGTCTAGAGGGGCGGGGGGTCGATACGCAGTATTTT. This encodes CASSLEGRGVDTQYF.

This clone was counted only a few times. The V and J genes are TRBV23-1 and TRBJ2-7; 10 positions agree with TRBD2. TRBV23-1 is an open reading frame, and its role is uncertain. The CDR3 spans 16 residues. The V segment lost 0 bases and the J segment 0 bases; nucleotides outside the gene matches: 2. CDR3 DNA sequence: TGCGCCAGCAGTCAATCCCAGCGGGAGGGCTCCTACGAGCAGTACGTC. Its translation is CASSQSQREGSYEQYV.

V usage is TRBV4-1 and J usage is TRBJ2-2, with TRBD2 matching 10 bases. Germline lookup yields CDR1 MGHRA and CDR2 YSYEKL. V was clipped by 4 bases and J by 5 bases; unmatched bases: 4. There are 15 residues in the CDR3. The chain's CDR3 is CASSPSGGATGELFF. In nucleotides, the CDR3 is TGCGCCAGCAGCCCAAGCGGGGGGGCTACCGGGGAGCTGTTTTTT.

The chain joins TRBV7-9 to TRBJ1-2; 7 bases fit TRBD1. The CDR3 runs to 12 residues. CDR1 is SEHNR, CDR2 FQNEAQ, per germline (reference sequence). The V segment lost 2 bases and the J segment 7 bases; nucleotides outside the gene matches: 1. DNA of the CDR3: TGTGCCAGCAGCTTAAGGGGGCCTGGCTACACCTTC. Its protein product is CASSLRGPGYTF.

V usage is TRBV11-2 and J usage is TRBJ1-1, with 9 bases identical to TRBD1. Germline loops: CDR1 SGHAT, CDR2 FQNNGV. With V trimmed by 6 bases and J by 1 base, 6 bases remained unmatched. The CDR3 is 15 amino acids. The CDR3 protein is CASRVMGQGNTEAFF. The DNA of the CDR3 is TGTGCCAGCAGGGTTATGGGACAGGGGAACACTGAAGCTTTCTTT.

This clone was found once. The J gene is TRBJ2-6, the V gene TRBV19; tentative D call: TRBD1 (6 bases). The germline CDR1 and CDR2 sequences are LNHDA and SQIVND (reference sequence). V lost 10 bases and J 2 bases, leaving 18 bases between the germline ends. The CDR3 loop spans 16 amino acids. The CDR3 region is CATYDRTLTGANVLTF. For the CDR3, the DNA is TGTGCCACCTACGACAGGACACTAACTGGGGCCAACGTCCTGACTTTC.

The chain is built from TRBV27 and TRBJ1-1; D not certain. The CDR3 totals 15 residues. Germline CDR1 MNHEY, CDR2 SMNVEV (reference sequence). V was pared by 3 bases and J by 2 bases, with 13 bases between. The CDR3 DNA reads as TGTGCCAGCAGTTTGGTGGATTCAGGAAACACTGAAGCTTTCTTT. Protein: CASSLVDSGNTEAFF.

The chain carries TRBV6-5 and TRBJ1-2, with 7 bases aligning to TRBD1. J was trimmed by 4 bases and V by 6 bases; bases with no gene match: 8. The CDR3 sequence is 14 residues long. The germline V gene has CDR1 MNHEY and CDR2 SVGAGI. The DNA of the CDR3 is TGTGCCAGCAGCAGAGACAGGGAGGTCTATGGCTACACCTTC. It translates to CASSRDREVYGYTF.

The chain uses TRBV18 and TRBJ2-5; 11 bases fit TRBD2. Germline CDR1 KGHSH, CDR2 LQKENI. The CDR3 length is 14 residues. V lost 7 bases and J lost 4; bases outside the gene matches: 5. This CDR3 reads CASFPGLAAETQYF. In DNA form, the CDR3 reads TGTGCCAGCTTTCCGGGACTAGCGGCAGAGACCCAGTACTTC.

The gene calls are TRBV10-3 and TRBJ2-2; D might be TRBD2 (6 bases). This CDR3 is built from 14 residues. V was shortened by 3 bases and J by 5 bases, with 10 bases between the two germline ends. CDR1 is ENHRY, CDR2 SYGVKD, per germline. Here the CDR3 DNA reads TGTGCCATCAGTGATGCGGGACGGACCGGGGAGCTGTTTTTT. It specifies CAISDAGRTGELFF.